Included here is one TCR beta chain sequence, with context. The CDR3 totals 15 residues. The germline V gene encodes CDR1 ENHRY and CDR2 SYGVKD. Trimming shortened V by 5 bases and J by 2 bases, and 16 bases separated the two germline ends. This sample was taken from a study of blood T cell repertoires in COVID-19. Study in general: Sources were T cells, B-cell-depleted T cells, or PBMCs; the material itself was cDNA or gDNA.

In the source study's methods: Quantification of nucleated cells was approximated via reference gene primer amplification. The data were produced by immunoSEQ multiplex PCR, yet TCRdb's version contains in-frame clones alone and is incomplete. Clone size and V and J calls were adopted from that table, with D and trimming inferred from the DNA. The table has fewer than 60,000 clones, approximately 82% seen once. This rearrangement joins TRBV10-3 to TRBJ2-7; D is perhaps TRBD1 (5 bases). This TCR derives from a human donor in a cohort sampled during active COVID-19. The specimen was peripheral blood. The CDR3 DNA sequence: TGTGCCATCAGTACGGTGTCAGGGATCCCCTACGAGCAGTACTTC. Translation gives CAISTVSGIPYEQYF.